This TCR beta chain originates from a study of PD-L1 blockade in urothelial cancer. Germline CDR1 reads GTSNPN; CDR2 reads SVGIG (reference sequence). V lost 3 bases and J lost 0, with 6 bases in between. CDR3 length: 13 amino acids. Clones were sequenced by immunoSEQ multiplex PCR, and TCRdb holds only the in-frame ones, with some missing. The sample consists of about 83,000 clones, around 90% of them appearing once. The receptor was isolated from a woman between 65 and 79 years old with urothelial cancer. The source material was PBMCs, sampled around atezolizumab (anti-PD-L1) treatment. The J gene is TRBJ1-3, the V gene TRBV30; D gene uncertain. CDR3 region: CAWSGYSGNTIYF. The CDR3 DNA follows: TGTGCCTGGAGCGGTTACTCTGGAAACACCATATATTTT.